Shown below are 29 T cell receptor beta chains from a single sample sequenced in a study of blood T cell repertoires in COVID-19. TCRdb keeps only in-frame clones here, not all; method: immunoSEQ multiplex PCR. The sample includes about 210,000 clones, more than 70% of them seen just once. Material for sequencing was PBMCs or T cells enriched from blood (not recorded which). The receptors come from a man aged 35 to 55 with acute COVID-19.

The chain links TRBV5-1 to TRBJ1-2, with D hard to call. With 4 bases removed from V and 0 bases from J, the gap between germline ends came to 7 bases. This CDR3 region has 13 residues. Germline CDR1 and CDR2: SGHRS and YFSETQ. Written as DNA, the CDR3 is TGCGCCAGCAGCGAGGCCTCTAACTATGGCTACACCTTC. Encoded protein: CASSEASNYGYTF.

This clone was seen once. V usage is TRBV5-1 and J usage is TRBJ1-4; D is unresolved. The V end was cut by 3 bases, the J end by 7 bases, with 16 bases between. The germline gives CDR1 SGHRS, CDR2 YFSETQ. This CDR3 spans 15 amino acids. CDR3 protein: CASSYRAGRVEKLFF. CDR3 coding DNA: TGCGCCAGCAGCTACCGGGCCGGGCGGGTTGAAAAACTGTTTTTT. Variable domain in full (rest from reference TRBV5-1 and TRBJ1-4): KAGVTQTPRYLIKTRGQQVTLSCSPISGHRSVSWYQQTPGQGLQFLFEYFSETQRNKGNFPGRFSGRQFSNSRSEMNVSTLELGDSALYLCASSYRAGRVEKLFFGSGTQLSVL.

This clone is a singleton in its sample. The chain carries TRBV5-5 and TRBJ2-5, with TRBD1 matching over 10 bases. In germline, CDR1 is SGHKS, CDR2 YYEKEE (reference sequence). The CDR3 contains 14 residues. Trimming cost V 3 bases and J 5 bases; bases outside gene matches: 4. In nucleotides, the CDR3 is TGTGCCAGCAGCTCGGGACAGGGGATGGAGACCCAGTACTTC. This translates into CASSSGQGMETQYF.

The chain couples TRBV9 to TRBJ2-6; D ambiguous. The CDR3 runs to 15 residues. Trimming removed 3 bases at V and 0 bases at J, with 7 bases between. CDR1 is SGDLS and CDR2 is YYNGEE in the germline V gene. CDR3: CASSATSSGANVLTF. The DNA for the CDR3 is TGTGCCAGCAGCGCTACGAGCTCTGGGGCCAACGTCCTGACTTTC.

This clone was detected only a few times. The V call is TRBV27, the J call TRBJ1-5; 10 bases agree with TRBD1. J gave up 7 bases and V 2 bases, and 11 bases lay outside the gene matches. The germline CDR1 and CDR2 sequences are MNHEY and SMNVEV (reference sequence). CDR3 length: 17 residues. CDR3 region: CASSLGRQGARGQPQHF. Here the CDR3 DNA reads TGTGCCAGCAGTTTAGGCCGACAGGGGGCGCGGGGCCAGCCCCAGCATTTT.

The chain carries TRBV5-1 and TRBJ1-2; D perhaps matches TRBD1 (6 bases). The V end lost 7 bases, the J end lost 6 bases, and 10 bases lay between the germline ends. The CDR3 is 11 amino acids. The germline CDR1 and CDR2 sequences are SGHRS and YFSETQ. CDR3: CASDSGDGYTF. The CDR3 DNA sequence: TGCGCCAGCGACTCAGGGGATGGCTACACCTTC.

V usage is TRBV11-2 and J usage is TRBJ1-6, with D perhaps TRBD1 (6 bases). In germline, CDR1 is SGHAT, CDR2 FQNNGV. CDR3 length equals 14 residues. V lost 7 bases to trimming and J lost 10 bases, with 17 bases between them. The DNA of the CDR3 is TGTGCCAGCACTGGGGGGGCAGCTAACTCACCCCTCCACTTT. It codes for CASTGGAANSPLHF. Full variable domain (rest looked up from reference TRBV11-2 and TRBJ1-6): EAGVAQSPRYKIIEKRQSVAFWCNPISGHATLYWYQQILGQGPKLLIQFQNNGVVDDSQLPKDRFSAERLKGVDSTLKIQPAKLEDSAVYLCASTGGAANSPLHFGNGTRLTVT.

This clone was found a few times. V and J are TRBV24-1 and TRBJ1-5; tentatively, D is TRBD1 (5 bases). The germline V gene encodes CDR1 KGHDR and CDR2 SFDVKD. With 5 bases removed from V and 3 bases from J, the gap between germline ends came to 16 bases. This CDR3 spans 16 amino acids. The CDR3 region is CATSASVRGYNQPQHF. The DNA of the CDR3 is TGTGCCACCAGTGCCTCTGTTCGGGGGTACAATCAGCCCCAGCATTTT.

The chain couples TRBV7-2 to TRBJ1-2; tentatively, D is TRBD1 (5 bases). V lost 1 base and J lost 1, with 10 bases in between. This CDR3 contains 15 residues. From germline, CDR1 is SGHTA and CDR2 FQGNSA. The CDR3 sequence is CASSLGGGDNYGYTF. CDR3 coding DNA: TGTGCCAGCAGCTTAGGAGGAGGGGATAACTATGGCTACACCTTC.

This clone was counted a single time. This chain joins TRBV6-5 and TRBJ1-5; 8 nucleotides line up with TRBD1. The V and J ends lost 6 bases and 5 bases, in that order; junction bases with no gene match: 9. The CDR3 covers 15 residues. Looked up from germline, CDR1 is MNHEY and CDR2 is SVGAGI. The DNA for the CDR3 is TGTGCCAGCAGCTCACGGACAGGGAGGGATCAGCCCCAGCATTTT. This sequence encodes CASSSRTGRDQPQHF.

The chain joins TRBV4-3 to TRBJ1-4, with TRBD1 matching 7 bases. CDR3 length equals 15 residues. The V segment lost 1 base and the J segment 5 bases; nucleotides outside the gene matches: 4. Per germline, CDR1 LGHNA and CDR2 YSLEER. Written as DNA, the CDR3 is TGCGCCAGCAGCCAAGTAGCAGGGGGAAATGAAAAACTGTTTTTT. Translated, it gives CASSQVAGGNEKLFF.

The chain links TRBV28 to TRBJ2-1; D is perhaps TRBD2 (6 bases). Trimming left V 10 bases short and J 6 bases short, with 16 bases between. The germline gives CDR1 MDHEN, CDR2 SYDVKM. The CDR3 loop spans 13 amino acids. Written as DNA, the CDR3 is TGTGCCATGACGGGCGGGAACACCAATGAGCAGTTCTTC. Translating gives CAMTGGNTNEQFF.

The chain recombines TRBV5-4 with TRBJ2-2; TRBD2 might be the D (6 bases). V was trimmed by 1 base and J by 4 bases, leaving 14 bases between them. Germline V CDR1 and CDR2: SGHNT, YYREEE (reference sequence). CDR3 size: 16 residues. DNA of the CDR3: TGTGCCAGCAGCTTGCTTCCCGGGAGTAGCACCGGGGAGCTGTTTTTT. It codes for CASSLLPGSSTGELFF.

V gene TRBV14 combines with J gene TRBJ2-5; D may be TRBD1 (6 bases). Germline CDR1 SGHDN, CDR2 FVKESK. V shed 8 bases and J shed 3 bases, with 16 bases lying between them. The CDR3 has 14 amino acids. The chain's CDR3 is CASGQFGTKETQYF. CDR3 sequence (DNA): TGTGCCAGCGGTCAGTTTGGGACAAAAGAGACCCAGTACTTC. The whole variable domain, remainder taken from reference TRBV14 and TRBJ2-5, is EAGVTQFPSHSVIEKGQTVTLRCDPISGHDNLYWYRRVMGKEIKFLLHFVKESKQDESGMPNNRFLAERTGGTYSTLKVQPAELEDSGVYFCASGQFGTKETQYFGPGTRLLVL.

The chain employs TRBV30 and TRBJ1-2; D unclear. The CDR3 length is 13 residues. Trimming removed 3 bases from V and 7 bases from J, with 15 bases in between. Per the germline V gene, CDR1 is GTSNPN and CDR2 is SVGIG (reference sequence). Here the CDR3 DNA reads TGTGCCTGGAGACCCACCCCCGACACTGGCTACACCTTC. Its protein is CAWRPTPDTGYTF.

The rearrangement uses TRBV10-3 and TRBJ1-5; 7 nucleotides align to TRBD1. The CDR3 length is 15 residues. V lost 4 bases and J lost 1; bases outside the gene matches: 4. Germline CDR1 is ENHRY and CDR2 is SYGVKD. This CDR3 reads CAISVDRDSNQPQHF. The CDR3 bases are TGTGCCATCAGTGTCGACAGGGACAGCAATCAGCCCCAGCATTTT.

The rearrangement joins TRBV19 to TRBJ1-2; tentatively, D is TRBD1 (6 bases). Between the trimmed V and J ends, which lost 3 bases and 4 bases, there was a span of 18 bases. This CDR3 has 16 residues. Germline loops: CDR1 LNHDA, CDR2 SQIVND (reference sequence). CDR3 coding DNA: TGTGCCAGTAGTATTGTTCTCGGACAGCCATCCTATGGCTACACCTTC. As protein: CASSIVLGQPSYGYTF.

The chain employs TRBV9 and TRBJ2-2, with TRBD1 matching over 8 bases. Germline V gene data show CDR1 as SGDLS and CDR2 as YYNGEE. V lost 4 bases to trimming and J lost 3 bases; unmatched junction nucleotides: 11. This CDR3 is built from 17 residues. The CDR3 DNA is TGTGCCAGCAGCCAGGGGGCGTCTAGTCAGGACACCGGGGAGCTGTTTTTT. Protein sequence: CASSQGASSQDTGELFF.

This chain links TRBV3-1 (or the pseudogene TRBV3-2) with TRBJ2-1, with 12 nucleotides matching TRBD2. CDR1 is LGHDT and CDR2 is YNNKEL in the germline V gene (reference sequence). V was pared by 4 bases and J by 7 bases, with 2 bases of the junction left unmatched. This CDR3 comprises 14 residues. CDR3 residues: CASSRLAGANEQFF. CDR3 DNA sequence: TGTGCCAGCAGCCGACTAGCGGGAGCAAATGAGCAGTTCTTC.

The chain is built from TRBV7-9 and TRBJ2-3; TRBD1 matches at 9 bases. Looked up from germline, CDR1 is SEHNR and CDR2 is FQNEAQ (reference sequence). V was clipped by 3 bases and J by 0 bases; unmatched bases: 4. The CDR3 length is 16 residues. CDR3: CASSLTGGRSTDTQYF. For the CDR3, the DNA is TGTGCCAGCAGCTTGACAGGGGGTCGGAGCACAGATACGCAGTATTTT.

V and J are TRBV3-1 (or the pseudogene TRBV3-2) and TRBJ2-7; 9 bases match TRBD1. Trimming took 4 bases from V and 5 from J; bases not matched to a gene: 3. CDR1 is LGHDT and CDR2 is YNNKEL in the germline V gene (reference sequence). CDR3 size: 13 residues. CDR3 sequence (DNA): TGTGCCAGCAGCCTCTGGGACAGGGACGAGCAGTACTTC. Protein: CASSLWDRDEQYF.

This chain connects TRBV19 to TRBJ2-1, with 7 nucleotides matching TRBD2. Germline values: CDR1 LNHDA, CDR2 SQIVND (reference sequence). The V segment lost 4 bases and the J segment 3 bases; nucleotides outside the gene matches: 6. This CDR3 is 15 amino acids long. DNA for the CDR3: TGTGCCAGTAGTACAGGCGGGAGAGGCTACAATGAGCAGTTCTTC. This codes for CASSTGGRGYNEQFF.

This clone was recorded a few times. V and J are TRBV19 and TRBJ1-4; TRBD1 might be the D (5 bases). The CDR3 covers 14 residues. Trimming took off 4 bases at V and 3 bases at J, with 9 bases between the two ends. Looked up from germline, CDR1 is LNHDA and CDR2 is SQIVND (reference sequence). The CDR3 sequence is CASSSAGANEKLFF. CDR3 DNA: TGTGCCAGTAGTAGTGCGGGGGCTAATGAAAAACTGTTTTTT.

The chain is built from TRBV4-2 and TRBJ1-5; 8 nucleotides align to TRBD1. CDR1 is LGHNA, CDR2 YNFKEQ, per germline. The CDR3 loop spans 15 amino acids. The V gene end was trimmed by 1 base and the J gene end by 7 bases; junction bases not matched to a gene: 6. CDR3 nucleotide sequence: TGTGCCAGCAGCCAAGGAGGACAGGGAGGCCAGCCCCAGCATTTT. It translates to CASSQGGQGGQPQHF.

This clone came up a few times. This rearrangement joins TRBV4-1 to TRBJ2-2; 7 bases are shared with TRBD2. The CDR3 contains 15 residues. Germline CDR1 reads MGHRA; CDR2 reads YSYEKL. V gave up 0 bases and J gave up 9 bases; unmatched junction bases: 7. The CDR3 DNA is TGCGCCAGCAGCCAAGATAGTGCGGGGGTAAGGGAGCTGTTTTTT. Amino acids: CASSQDSAGVRELFF.

The chain recombines TRBV30 with TRBJ2-7; a possible D gene is TRBD2 (6 bases). The CDR3 totals 11 residues. Trimming left V 5 bases short and J 3 bases short, with 8 bases between. CDR1 is GTSNPN, CDR2 SVGIG, per germline (reference sequence). The DNA for the CDR3 is TGTGCCTGGCGGAGGGACTACGAGCAGTACTTC. It translates to CAWRRDYEQYF.

This chain uses TRBV7-3 with TRBJ2-5; the D is unclear. Trimming removed 2 bases at V and 5 bases at J, with 9 bases between. CDR1 is SGHTA, CDR2 FQGTGA, per germline. CDR3 length: 13 amino acids. The CDR3 region is CASSLGGGETQYF. The CDR3 DNA sequence: TGTGCCAGCAGCTTAGGCGGCGGTGAGACCCAGTACTTC.

The chain has TRBV7-2 and TRBJ2-4; 9 nucleotides match TRBD2. This CDR3 comprises 15 residues. CDR1 is SGHTA and CDR2 is FQGNSA in the germline V gene. V dropped 4 bases and J dropped 7; count of bases not matched to a gene: 8. The CDR3 sequence: CASSSIAGAGNIQYF. The CDR3 coding sequence is TGTGCCAGCAGCTCGATAGCGGGAGCGGGCAACATTCAGTACTTC.

This clone was seen ten or more times. V and J are TRBV9 and TRBJ1-5; 10 bases are shared with TRBD1. This CDR3 is 18 amino acids long. Germline CDR1 reads SGDLS; CDR2 reads YYNGEE. V was clipped by 0 bases and J by 2 bases; unmatched bases: 8. CDR3: CASSVVGKGTGGNQPQHF. The CDR3 nucleotides read TGTGCCAGCAGCGTAGTAGGGAAAGGGACAGGGGGCAATCAGCCCCAGCATTTT. The whole variable domain, remainder taken from reference TRBV9 and TRBJ1-5, is DSGVTQTPKHLITATGQRVTLRCSPRSGDLSVYWYQQSLDQGLQFLIQYYNGEERAKGNILERFSAQQFPDLHSELNLSSLELGDSALYFCASSVVGKGTGGNQPQHFGDGTRLSIL.